This TCR beta chain came from a study of circulating CD8 cells and anti-PD-1 response in melanoma. Across the whole study: Of approximately 13 patients, seven got anti-PD-1 first and six had prior therapy. Overall study results and limits: Diversity ranked highest in DNEG and lowest in TIGIT subsets. Published repertoire comparisons used only baseline and M1 samples from a small cohort with few responders. Previously treated and treatment-naive patients were pooled together.

V lost 4 bases to trimming and J lost 6 bases; unmatched junction nucleotides: 18. Per the germline V gene, CDR1 is MDHEN and CDR2 is SYDVKM. The CDR3 contains 18 residues. By sample fraction, this clonotype is large (0.1 to 1%). The antigen remains undetermined. Live CD3+CD8+TCRalphabeta+ cells were sorted into four subsets by PD-1 and/or TIGIT. Using 15 ng of total RNA, TCR libraries were made with the QIAseq Immune Repertoire TCR panel. One entry per CDR3 protein results from TCRdb running MiXCR on the reads. Here the sample spans roughly 150 distinct CDR3 sequences, less than 20% being singletons. The sequences come from CD8+ T cells from PBMCs, collected at baseline or after one month of anti-PD-1 therapy (not recorded which). The source of this sequence is a human donor with melanoma. V is TRBV28 and J is TRBJ2-7; 10 nucleotides align to TRBD2. The CDR3 is CASSSPNPAAGGPGEQYF. The CDR3 DNA sequence: TGTGCCAGCAGTTCCCCAAACCCCGCAGCGGGAGGGCCGGGCGAGCAGTACTTC.